This TCR beta chain originates from a study of cytomegalovirus exposure and HLA in healthy donors. The CDR3 covers 14 residues. Germline CDR1 is SGHRS and CDR2 is YFSETQ. Trimming took off 2 bases at V and 5 bases at J, with 10 bases between the two ends. PCR was performed using 60 Vbeta and 13 Jbeta primers. The protocol was immunoSEQ multiplex PCR, while the TCRdb copy is restricted to in-frame clones and leaves out a portion. The sample's table shows 100,000 to 150,000 clones. The sequence was obtained from a man aged 35-49 years in good health and CMV-seronegative. Sequencing was carried out using PBMCs. The rearrangement joins TRBV5-1 to TRBJ2-2; D not resolved. Here the CDR3 reads CASSLRIGTGELFF. The CDR3, as DNA: TGCGCCAGCAGCTTAAGGATCGGGACCGGGGAGCTGTTTTTT.